Sequencing of this T cell receptor beta chain was carried out in a study of CD8+CD57+ T cells in acquired aplastic anemia. Study-level background: Yields of DNA that came from sorted CD4+ and CD8+ cells averaged about 2.9 ug.

General study findings and limits: About 29 CD8+ CDR3 sequences occurred in both the patients and the controls. CD8+ Simpson's diversity in patients was not significantly different from that in controls.

Researchers used genomic DNA as the template to profile TCR beta VDJ and CDR3. TCRdb reanalysed the reads using MiXCR and keeps one entry per CDR3 protein. The repertoire has about 58,000 distinct CDR3 sequences, around 50% of them found once; the top ten carry roughly 15%. Sequenced patients had shown CD8+CD57+ cell expansion by flow cytometry. The enrolled patients all had severe acquired aplastic anemia. As concerns this clonotype: Its target is unknown.

This CDR3 is built from 13 residues. Trimming shortened V by 1 base and J by 6 bases, and 6 bases separated the two germline ends. CDR1 and CDR2 from the germline V gene are SEHNR and FQNEAQ (reference sequence). The source is a human donor with aplastic anemia. The V gene is TRBV7-9, the J gene TRBJ1-4, with D unresolved. Material for sequencing was sorted CD4+, CD8+, or CD8+CD57+ T cells (not recorded which) from PBMCs. The DNA for the CDR3 is TGTGCCAGCAGCTTAGACCCCCATGAAAAACTGTTTTTT. It encodes CASSLDPHEKLFF.